One sample yielded the 17 T cell receptor beta chains listed below, sequenced in a study of shared clonotypes between healthy human individuals (dated by TCRdb to about 2020). The protocol used for the library was the immunoSEQ multiplex PCR assay. TCRdb retrieved this table from immuneACCESS and kept in-frame rearrangements only. Not all clones are present; in checked studies, unresolved V genes account for under half, and no reason is known for the remainder. This sample holds just over 2,000,000 clones; 95% were observed only once. The top ten clones comprise roughly 0.13% of the sample. Sequencing was carried out using naive CD4+ T cells sorted from blood. The sample's cell subset or site, from its label and the paper: CD45RA+ positively selected. The receptors come from a young man in good health.

This clone was picked up one time. The chain combines TRBV6-1 with TRBJ1-6; D might be TRBD1 (6 bases). The V end was cut by 4 bases, the J end by 0 bases, with 16 bases between. CDR1 MNHNS and CDR2 SASEGT come from the germline V gene. CDR3 size: 18 residues. The CDR3 DNA reads TGTGCCAGCAGTGGACAGGCGTATTTGAGCTCCTATAATTCACCCCTCCACTTT. Translated, it gives CASSGQAYLSSYNSPLHF.

With respect to this clone: Other nucleotide sequences in the sample specify the same CDR3. The rearrangement joins TRBV7-9 to TRBJ1-1; D is unresolved. In germline, CDR1 is SEHNR, CDR2 FQNEAQ (reference sequence). The V end was cut by 5 bases, the J end by 0 bases, with 13 bases between. The CDR3 loop spans 15 amino acids. CDR3 DNA: TGTGCCAGCAGCCCCCGGGGAATTATGAACACTGAAGCTTTCTTT. Translating gives CASSPRGIMNTEAFF.

This chain connects TRBV10-1 to TRBJ1-3, with no clear D. Germline V lookup: CDR1 WNHNN, CDR2 SYGVQD (reference sequence). V lost 8 bases, J lost 8 bases, and 13 bases lay in between. The CDR3 is 12 residues long. The CDR3 DNA sequence: TGCGCCAGCCAGGCGCCACCGGACACCATATATTTT. Its protein is CASQAPPDTIYF.

The table lists this clone with a count of one. J is TRBJ1-3 and V is TRBV10-3, with a weak D call TRBD1 (6 bases). Germline loops: CDR1 ENHRY, CDR2 SYGVKD. This CDR3 has 16 residues. V was pared by 6 bases and J by 1 base, with 16 bases between. This CDR3 reads CAIRSGVDDSGNTIYF. In nucleotides, the CDR3 is TGTGCCATCAGGTCAGGGGTAGATGATTCTGGAAACACCATATATTTT.

The chain couples TRBV7-9 to TRBJ2-7; D remains ambiguous. The CDR3 covers 13 residues. Germline V lookup: CDR1 SEHNR, CDR2 FQNEAQ (reference sequence). The ends were cut back, 1 base at V and 7 bases at J, with 11 bases in the middle. CDR3 sequence: CASSLEIGGEQYF. Written as DNA, the CDR3 is TGTGCCAGCAGCTTAGAAATAGGTGGGGAGCAGTACTTC. Filled out from reference TRBV7-9 and TRBJ2-7, the complete variable domain reads DTGVSQNPRHKITKRGQNVTFRCDPISEHNRLYWYRQTLGQGPEFLTYFQNEAQLEKSRLLSDRFSAERPKGSFSTLEIQRTEQGDSAMYLCASSLEIGGEQYFGPGTRLTVT.

Regarding this clone: Other DNA sequences in this specimen translate into the identical CDR3. The rearrangement uses TRBV27 and TRBJ2-7; 7 bases fit TRBD1. The germline V gene has CDR1 MNHEY and CDR2 SMNVEV (reference sequence). With 4 bases clipped from V and 3 bases from J, the junction kept 3 bases outside the gene matches. The CDR3 contains 13 residues. CDR3 loop: CASSSRQGYEQYF. The CDR3 region has the DNA TGTGCCAGCAGTTCACGACAGGGCTACGAGCAGTACTTC.

V is TRBV10-3 and J is TRBJ1-1; 11 bases fit TRBD1. The CDR3 consists of 13 residues. V lost 6 bases and J lost 4; bases outside the gene matches: 1. Germline CDR1 reads ENHRY; CDR2 reads SYGVKD. The CDR3 DNA follows: TGTGCCATCAGGGGACAGGGGGGCACTGAAGCTTTCTTT. Residues: CAIRGQGGTEAFF.

This chain links TRBV2 with TRBJ2-1; D may correspond to TRBD1 or TRBD2 (5 bases each). Germline values: CDR1 SNHLY, CDR2 FYNNEI. The CDR3 is made up of 14 amino acids. V was clipped by 5 bases and J by 6 bases, with 14 bases between them. The CDR3 reads CASSSLRGRNEQFF. The CDR3 bases are TGTGCCAGCAGTTCCCTTCGGGGACGCAATGAGCAGTTCTTC.

The chain combines TRBV6-5 with TRBJ2-4, with TRBD2 matching 7 bases. This CDR3 region has 15 residues. Germline-derived CDR1 and CDR2 are MNHEY and SVGAGI. V gave up 3 bases and J gave up 5 bases; unmatched junction bases: 7. This chain's CDR3 is CASSYSGTKENIQYF. CDR3 DNA: TGTGCCAGCAGTTATTCCGGGACTAAGGAAAACATTCAGTACTTC.

This chain connects TRBV10-3 to TRBJ2-7; D is perhaps TRBD2 (7 bases). The CDR3 extends over 14 amino acids. V lost 7 bases and J 2 bases, leaving 15 bases between the germline ends. Germline loops: CDR1 ENHRY, CDR2 SYGVKD. DNA for the CDR3: TGTGCCATCATGGAGGGGGGGGCTGCCTACGAGCAGTACTTC. Amino acid sequence: CAIMEGGAAYEQYF.

The V and J genes are TRBV19 and TRBJ1-5; D might be TRBD1 (5 bases). Germline V lookup: CDR1 LNHDA, CDR2 SQIVND (reference sequence). The CDR3 runs 15 residues. V lost 5 bases to trimming and J lost 2 bases, with 13 bases between them. This CDR3 is CASSSGTLGNQPQHF. CDR3 bases: TGTGCCAGTAGTTCCGGGACCCTTGGCAATCAGCCCCAGCATTTT.

V usage is TRBV10-3 and J usage is TRBJ1-4; D not resolved. V lost 4 bases and J 10 bases, leaving 13 bases between the germline ends. The CDR3 covers 13 residues. Germline values: CDR1 ENHRY, CDR2 SYGVKD. CDR3 in amino acids: CAISGDEVGKLFF. The CDR3 bases are TGTGCCATCAGTGGGGATGAGGTCGGAAAACTGTTTTTT.

The chain joins TRBV28 to TRBJ2-1, with a weak D call TRBD1 (6 bases). Trimming shortened V by 3 bases and J by 2 bases, and 11 bases separated the two germline ends. From germline, CDR1 is MDHEN and CDR2 SYDVKM. This CDR3 has 15 amino acids. Here the CDR3 reads CASSLAGVTYNEQFF. In nucleotides, the CDR3 is TGTGCCAGCAGTTTGGCAGGGGTTACCTACAATGAGCAGTTCTTC.

The genes are TRBV11-1 and TRBJ2-2; unclear D gene. The CDR3 runs to 14 residues. CDR1 and CDR2 (germline): SGHAT, FQDESV (reference sequence). Trimming cost V 6 bases and J 0 bases, with 8 bases left between them. The CDR3 nucleotides read TGTGCCAGCAGAAACGGACCGAACACCGGGGAGCTGTTTTTT. Amino acid sequence: CASRNGPNTGELFF.

This clone was recorded at least ten times. The CDR3, as DNA: TGCGCCAGCAGCCAGGAACTGGGGAGGACTGAAGCTTTCTTT. Translated, it gives CASSQELGRTEAFF. V gene TRBV4-3 combines with J gene TRBJ1-1; D remains unclear. From germline, CDR1 is LGHNA and CDR2 YSLEER. CDR3 length equals 14 residues. V lost 3 bases and J lost 5, with 13 bases in between.

The chain uses TRBV6-6 and TRBJ1-1; D is unclear. The germline gives CDR1 MNHNY, CDR2 SVGAGI (reference sequence). The CDR3 runs to 14 residues. Deletions cut 2 bases from V and 6 bases from J, with 13 bases between. The CDR3 region has the DNA TGTGCCAGCAGTTACGAACAGTTTCCCGCTGAAGCTTTCTTT. Protein product: CASSYEQFPAEAFF.

The chain links TRBV29-1 to TRBJ2-3, with TRBD2 matching over 8 bases. Germline V gives CDR1 SQVTM, CDR2 ANQGSEA. This CDR3 region has 14 residues. V shed 8 bases and J 4 bases; nucleotides not matched to a gene: 11. CDR3 nucleotides: TGCAGCCTCGGGGGGGGACTCATTCCAGATACGCAGTATTTT. This encodes CSLGGGLIPDTQYF.